Detailed here is one T cell receptor (beta chain). Its matching antigen is unknown. The data were obtained in a study of spatial heterogeneity in lung cancer. Study information: Among detected sequences, beta-chain ones consistently exceeded alpha-chain ones in number.

From the 5' RACE reads, TCRdb called clonotypes with MiXCR, one entry per CDR3 protein. The sample yields 2,500 to 3,500 distinct CDR3 sequences, about 10% seen once. The time point denotes: sample taken at primary tumor resection. Untreated early-stage non-small cell lung cancer patients, approximately 79 in total, were the donors. Points from the study as a whole: Counts of expanded alpha and beta TCRs within tumors tracked the tumor nonsynonymous mutation count.

The CDR3 loop spans 14 amino acids. In germline, CDR1 is MNHEY, CDR2 SVGAGI. Trimming removed 2 bases from V and 5 bases from J, with 12 bases in between. This sequence originates from a female donor with early-stage non-small cell lung cancer. This specimen consisted of lung tumor tissue, obtained at surgery. This chain uses TRBV6-5 with TRBJ1-1, with D tentatively TRBD1 (6 bases). CDR3: CASSYAQGKTEAFF. CDR3 bases: TGTGCCAGCAGTTACGCCCAGGGGAAGACTGAAGCTTTCTTT.